The 5 T cell receptor beta chains reported below all come from one sample, sequenced in a study of blood T cell repertoires in COVID-19. Repertoires were generated with immunoSEQ multiplex PCR, while TCRdb's copy carries only in-frame clones and drops some. The sample consists of 200,000 to 250,000 clones, roughly 90% of them appearing once. Sequenced: PBMCs or T cells enriched from blood (not recorded which). All receptors derive from a woman younger than 45 who had recovered from COVID-19.

V and J are TRBV7-2 and TRBJ1-5; the D is unclear. The germline V and J ends were trimmed by 3 bases and 5 bases, with 5 bases remaining between them. The CDR3 consists of 12 residues. Germline-derived CDR1 and CDR2 are SGHTA and FQGNSA. CDR3 nucleotide sequence: TGTGCCAGCAGCTTCCTCCATCAGCCCCAGCATTTT. Translating gives CASSFLHQPQHF.

This clone occurred once. The rearrangement links TRBV7-9 to TRBJ2-4; D is possibly TRBD1 (7 bases). The CDR3 contains 15 residues. V was pared by 7 bases and J by 1 base, with 14 bases between. CDR1 SEHNR and CDR2 FQNEAQ come from the germline V gene (reference sequence). CDR3 in DNA: TGTGCCAGCACCGAGGGGGCGGGGGCCAAAAACATTCAGTACTTC. Amino acid sequence: CASTEGAGAKNIQYF.

This chain links TRBV7-2 with TRBJ2-3, with no clear D. The germline CDR1 and CDR2 sequences are SGHTA and FQGNSA. CDR3 length: 12 residues. V was cut by 1 base and J by 4 bases, with 3 bases left in between. CDR3 amino acids: CASSLDSDTQYF. CDR3 nucleotide sequence: TGTGCCAGCAGCTTAGACTCAGATACGCAGTATTTT. Filled out from reference TRBV7-2 and TRBJ2-3, the complete variable domain reads GAGVSQSPSNKVTEKGKDVELRCDPISGHTALYWYRQSLGQGLEFLIYFQGNSAPDKSGLPSDRFSAERTGGSVSTLTIQRTQQEDSAVYLCASSLDSDTQYFGPGTRLTVL.

The chain couples TRBV4-3 to TRBJ2-3; 16 bases match TRBD2. This CDR3 comprises 18 residues. The junction had 4 bases not matched to a gene; V was cut back by 3 bases and J by 1 base. Germline CDR1 is LGHNA and CDR2 is YSLEER. CDR3 residues: CASSQGTSGGAGTDTQYF. CDR3 nucleotide sequence: TGCGCCAGCAGCCAGGGGACTAGCGGGGGGGCCGGCACAGATACGCAGTATTTT.

The chain joins TRBV13 to TRBJ1-1; 8 positions agree with TRBD1. CDR1 and CDR2 (germline): PRHDT, FYEKMQ (reference sequence). With 3 bases clipped from V and 4 bases from J, the junction kept 1 base outside the gene matches. The CDR3 totals 13 residues. As DNA, the CDR3 is TGTGCCAGCAGCTTCAGGGGGCGCACTGAAGCTTTCTTT. This translates into CASSFRGRTEAFF.